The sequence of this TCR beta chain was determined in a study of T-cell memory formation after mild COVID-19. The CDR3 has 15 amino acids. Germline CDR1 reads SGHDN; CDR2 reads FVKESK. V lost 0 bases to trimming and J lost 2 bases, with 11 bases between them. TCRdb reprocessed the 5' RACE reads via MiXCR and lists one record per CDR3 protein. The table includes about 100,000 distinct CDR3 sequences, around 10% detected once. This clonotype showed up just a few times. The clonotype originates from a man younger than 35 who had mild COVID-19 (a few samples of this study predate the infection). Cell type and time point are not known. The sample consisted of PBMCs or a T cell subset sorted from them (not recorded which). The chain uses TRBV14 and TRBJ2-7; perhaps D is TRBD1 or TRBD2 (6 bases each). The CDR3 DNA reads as TGTGCCAGCAGCCAAGATCGCGGGACAACCTACGAGCAGTACGTC. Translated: CASSQDRGTTYEQYV.